The 20 T cell receptor beta chains listed next were all sequenced from one sample in a study of cytomegalovirus exposure and HLA in healthy donors. The PCR had 60 Vbeta and 13 Jbeta primers. Measured with immunoSEQ multiplex PCR; TCRdb has only the in-frame clones, and not every one. The table lists some 130,000 clones, 80% of them singletons, with 1% in the top ten. Sequencing was carried out using PBMCs. The receptor set was obtained from a man aged 40-50 years in good health and CMV-seronegative.

The chain employs TRBV29-1 and TRBJ2-3, with D uncertain. Germline V gene lookup returns CDR1 SQVTM and CDR2 ANQGSEA. This CDR3 comprises 12 residues. Trimming removed 4 bases at V and 6 bases at J, with 11 bases between. CDR3 loop: CSVGVNTDTQYF. Here the CDR3 DNA reads TGCAGCGTTGGAGTGAATACGGATACGCAGTATTTT.

The count of this clone is one. The chain carries TRBV5-4 and TRBJ2-7; 11 nucleotides line up with TRBD1. J was trimmed by 6 bases and V by 4 bases; bases with no gene match: 3. This CDR3 spans 13 amino acids. Per the germline V gene, CDR1 is SGHNT and CDR2 is YYREEE (reference sequence). In DNA, the CDR3 is TGTGCCAGCAGCCGGGACAGGGGGACCGAGCAGTACTTC. Encoded protein: CASSRDRGTEQYF.

The chain combines TRBV4-1 with TRBJ1-1, with a weak D call TRBD1 (6 bases). Germline V gene lookup returns CDR1 MGHRA and CDR2 YSYEKL. The ends were cut back, 0 bases at V and 5 bases at J, with 16 bases in the middle. This CDR3 has 16 amino acids. The CDR3, as DNA: TGCGCCAGCAGCCAAGATCAACCGGGGAGGGGGACTGAAGCTTTCTTT. Its protein product is CASSQDQPGRGTEAFF.

This clone was detected once. The chain has TRBV5-1 and TRBJ2-1; maybe TRBD1 (6 bases). Trimming left V 4 bases short and J 4 bases short, with 12 bases between. The CDR3 runs 14 residues. Germline loops: CDR1 SGHRS, CDR2 YFSETQ. The CDR3 is CASSVGTTYNEQFF. CDR3 nucleotides: TGCGCCAGCAGCGTCGGGACAACTTACAATGAGCAGTTCTTC.

The chain combines TRBV7-2 with TRBJ2-5; 7 positions agree with TRBD2. The CDR3 runs to 16 residues. Germline V gene sequence: CDR1 SGHTA, CDR2 FQGNSA. The V and J ends lost 1 base and 4 bases, in that order; junction bases with no gene match: 9. This CDR3 reads CASSLGETSRPETQYF. The CDR3, as DNA: TGTGCCAGCAGCTTAGGGGAGACTAGCCGGCCAGAGACCCAGTACTTC.

The chain recombines TRBV29-1 with TRBJ2-4; 7 bases agree with TRBD1. There are 12 residues in the CDR3. V dropped 1 base and J dropped 8; count of bases not matched to a gene: 2. The germline gives CDR1 SQVTM, CDR2 ANQGSEA. This chain's CDR3 is CSVEGQGYIQYF. Here the CDR3 DNA reads TGCAGCGTTGAAGGACAGGGCTACATTCAGTACTTC. The variable domain in full, completed from reference TRBV29-1 and TRBJ2-4, reads SAVISQKPSRDICQRGTSLTIQCQVDSQVTMMFWYRQQPGQSLTLIATANQGSEATYESGFVIDKFPISRPNLTFSTLTVSNMSPEDSSIYLCSVEGQGYIQYFGAGTRLSVL.

The chain joins TRBV28 to TRBJ2-1; possibly TRBD1 for D (6 bases). Trimming took off 5 bases at V and 13 bases at J, with 18 bases between the two ends. Germline V gives CDR1 MDHEN, CDR2 SYDVKM. The CDR3 sequence is 13 residues long. Here the CDR3 reads CASSPSRQVRQFF. DNA of the CDR3: TGTGCCAGCAGTCCCTCCCGACAGGTGCGTCAGTTCTTC. Full variable domain (remainder filled in from reference TRBV28 and TRBJ2-1): DVKVTQSSRYLVKRTGEKVFLECVQDMDHENMFWYRQDPGLGLRLIYFSYDVKMKEKGDIPEGYSVSREKKERFSLILESASTNQTSMYLCASSPSRQVRQFFGPGTRLTVL.

The chain combines TRBV9 with TRBJ1-2; D is unclear. V was pared by 0 bases and J by 0 bases, with 18 bases between. Per germline, CDR1 SGDLS and CDR2 YYNGEE. The CDR3 contains 18 residues. CDR3 sequence (DNA): TGTGCCAGCAGCGTAGAGGTTGGCTTTTACAGTGCTAACTATGGCTACACCTTC. Its translation: CASSVEVGFYSANYGYTF.

The J gene is TRBJ2-3, the V gene TRBV30; D might be TRBD1 (6 bases). The length of the CDR3 is 15 residues. V dropped 2 bases and J dropped 6 bases, with 18 bases sitting between them. The germline V gene has CDR1 GTSNPN and CDR2 SVGIG (reference sequence). The chain's CDR3 is CAWSRGQGSMDTQYF. The CDR3 DNA sequence: TGTGCCTGGAGTAGGGGTCAGGGGAGCATGGATACGCAGTATTTT.

The chain combines TRBV30 with TRBJ1-4, with D hard to call. Germline CDR1 GTSNPN, CDR2 SVGIG (reference sequence). Trimming took 5 bases from V and 8 from J, leaving 15 bases between them. This CDR3 has 13 amino acids. The CDR3 region is CAWQRGDGEKLFF. CDR3 coding DNA: TGTGCCTGGCAGCGCGGTGACGGCGAAAAACTGTTTTTT.

The rearrangement links TRBV5-1 to TRBJ1-3; 11 bases match TRBD1. Per germline, CDR1 SGHRS and CDR2 YFSETQ. The CDR3 is 14 amino acids. Trimming removed 7 bases from V and 3 bases from J; junction bases left unmatched: 3. CDR3 DNA: TGCGCCAGCCGGACAGGGGGCGATGGAAACACCATATATTTT. Translation: CASRTGGDGNTIYF.

V is TRBV7-2 and J is TRBJ1-2; 8 bases agree with TRBD1. Looked up from germline, CDR1 is SGHTA and CDR2 is FQGNSA. There are 14 residues in the CDR3. Trimming cost V 5 bases and J 8 bases; bases outside gene matches: 10. CDR3 in amino acids: CASSTSQGAGGYTF. CDR3 DNA: TGTGCCAGCAGCACCTCTCAGGGGGCGGGAGGCTACACCTTC.

V gene TRBV6-5 combines with J gene TRBJ2-7, with 7 bases matching TRBD1. Trimming at V came to 0 bases and at J to 0 bases, leaving 2 bases not matched to a gene. Germline CDR1 MNHEY, CDR2 SVGAGI. CDR3 length: 15 amino acids. CDR3 amino acids: CASSYSTGNSYEQYF. In nucleotides, the CDR3 is TGTGCCAGCAGTTACTCGACAGGGAACTCCTACGAGCAGTACTTC.

V gene TRBV5-1 combines with J gene TRBJ2-1; the match to TRBD2 covers 13 bases. The CDR3 is 16 residues long. The J segment lost 5 bases and the V segment lost 4 bases, leaving 6 bases of the junction unmatched. Germline CDR1 is SGHRS and CDR2 is YFSETQ. The CDR3 loop is CASSPRTSGGNNEQFF. CDR3 nucleotides: TGCGCCAGCAGCCCTCGGACTAGCGGGGGCAACAATGAGCAGTTCTTC.

The V gene is TRBV7-2, the J gene TRBJ2-5; 14 nucleotides align to TRBD2. V shed 5 bases, J shed 4 bases, and the junction held 6 bases outside the gene matches. CDR1 and CDR2 (germline): SGHTA, FQGNSA. This CDR3 has 16 amino acids. The CDR3 protein is CASSPGLAGATETQYF. The CDR3 coding sequence is TGTGCCAGCAGCCCGGGACTAGCGGGGGCAACAGAGACCCAGTACTTC.

J is TRBJ1-5 and V is TRBV28; D is unclear. The CDR3 length is 13 residues. Per germline, CDR1 MDHEN and CDR2 SYDVKM. Deletions cut 3 bases from V and 4 bases from J, with 7 bases between. The CDR3 coding sequence is TGTGCCAGCAGTTTGGTGGCAAATCAGCCCCAGCATTTT. Translated: CASSLVANQPQHF.

The V and J genes are TRBV6-1 and TRBJ2-5, with 11 nucleotides matching TRBD2. Trimming took 4 bases from V and 5 from J; bases not matched to a gene: 9. The CDR3 runs 16 residues. Germline-derived CDR1 and CDR2 are MNHNS and SASEGT. In DNA form, the CDR3 reads TGTGCCAGCAGTGGCGCTAGCGGGAGGAGTTGGGAGACCCAGTACTTC. This sequence encodes CASSGASGRSWETQYF.

The chain links TRBV5-8 to TRBJ2-3; 13 nucleotides agree with TRBD2. From germline, CDR1 is SGHTS and CDR2 YDEGEE. V lost 4 bases to trimming and J lost 0 bases; unmatched junction nucleotides: 5. This CDR3 spans 17 amino acids. The CDR3 DNA reads TGTGCCAGCAGCCCCGGGACTAGCGGGACTAGCACAGATACGCAGTATTTT. Translated: CASSPGTSGTSTDTQYF.

V gene TRBV5-1 combines with J gene TRBJ2-1; D is perhaps TRBD2 (6 bases). The germline CDR1 and CDR2 sequences are SGHRS and YFSETQ. This CDR3 has 17 amino acids. With 2 bases removed from V and 4 bases from J, the gap between germline ends came to 19 bases. The CDR3 DNA follows: TGCGCCAGCAGCTTTGGAGCGGGCCTTAGGGGATACAATGAGCAGTTCTTC. Its protein is CASSFGAGLRGYNEQFF.

The rearrangement links TRBV10-3 to TRBJ2-7; D gene ambiguous. The length of the CDR3 is 14 residues. V dropped 5 bases and J dropped 4 bases, with 15 bases sitting between them. Germline CDR1 reads ENHRY; CDR2 reads SYGVKD. The CDR3 DNA reads as TGTGCCATCAGTTTGACACTGCTAACTTACGAGCAGTACTTC. Translated, it gives CAISLTLLTYEQYF.